This T cell receptor beta chain derives from a study of T cell responses to AZD1222 COVID-19 vaccine. Study observations and caveats: Among AZD1222 vaccinees, only six or seven were seropositive at baseline. Most donors were white British and more were female, and clonal diversity was possibly underestimated. Along spike, vaccine-associated CD4 TCRs were found throughout, with dominance at 160-218 and 743-854.

V gave up 0 bases and J gave up 4 bases; unmatched junction bases: 5. CDR1 SNHLY and CDR2 FYNNEI come from the germline V gene. This CDR3 spans 16 amino acids. A remark on this clone: Its specificity is unknown.

The assay was immunoSEQ multiplex PCR, and TCRdb's table has in-frame clones only and misses some. This sample has about 180,000 clones, with almost 90% found just once. The genes are TRBV2 and TRBJ2-5; 10 bases agree with TRBD2. The source is an adult who received the AZD1222 COVID-19 vaccine. The sample was peripheral blood, taken 28 days after the second AZD1222 dose. DNA of the CDR3: TGTGCCAGCAGTGAAGCCCCGGGACTAGCGTTAGAGACCCAGTACTTC. This sequence encodes CASSEAPGLALETQYF.